These 17 T cell receptor beta chains share one sample of origin, sequenced in a study of control samples from healthy donors and cancer patients. Method: immunoSEQ multiplex PCR; TCRdb's copy keeps in-frame clones and lacks some. Of 90,000 to 150,000 clones listed, about nine tenths are singletons. The specimen was blood. These receptor sequences come from a man between 35 and 55 years old in good health.

This rearrangement joins TRBV6-2 or TRBV6-3 to TRBJ2-7, with D perhaps TRBD1 or TRBD2 (5 bases each). Trimming took off 1 base at V and 0 bases at J, with 10 bases between the two ends. Germline CDR1 MNHEY, CDR2 SVGEGT. This CDR3 is built from 15 residues. The CDR3 loop reads CASSYFGALSYEQYF. The CDR3, as DNA: TGTGCCAGCAGTTACTTCGGGGCACTCTCCTACGAGCAGTACTTC.

The chain has TRBV4-3 and TRBJ1-4; D perhaps matches TRBD1 (5 bases). The CDR3 is made up of 16 amino acids. The V gene's germline CDR1 is LGHNA and CDR2 YSLEER. V lost 0 bases and J lost 3, with 11 bases in between. CDR3 nucleotide sequence: TGCGCCAGCAGCCAAGACCCGACAGTCTCTAATGAAAAACTGTTTTTT. It encodes CASSQDPTVSNEKLFF.

The chain carries TRBV11-3 and TRBJ1-1, with a possible D match to TRBD1 (5 bases). The CDR3 is 14 residues long. V lost 7 bases and J 1 base, leaving 13 bases between the germline ends. Germline V CDR1 and CDR2: SGHNT, YENEEA. For the CDR3, the DNA is TGTGCCAGCAAGGTTTCACAGGCGAACACTGAAGCTTTCTTT. It is translated as CASKVSQANTEAFF.

This chain joins TRBV9 and TRBJ2-7; a weak D match, TRBD2 (6 bases). There are 16 residues in the CDR3. With 0 bases removed from V and 5 bases from J, the gap between germline ends came to 18 bases. The germline CDR1 and CDR2 sequences are SGDLS and YYNGEE. The CDR3 DNA reads TGTGCCAGCAGCGTAGCCTCTGGGGGGTGGGTGGACGAGCAGTACTTC. It encodes CASSVASGGWVDEQYF.

The chain combines TRBV11-2 with TRBJ2-3; 9 bases match TRBD2. V was pared by 5 bases and J by 4 bases, with 7 bases of the junction left unmatched. This CDR3 has 15 residues. CDR1 and CDR2 (germline): SGHAT, FQNNGV. CDR3 in amino acids: CASSTGRGGADTQYF. The CDR3 bases are TGTGCCAGCAGCACGGGGCGGGGGGGCGCAGATACGCAGTATTTT.

By share of the sample, this clone is medium-sized. The CDR3 region is CASSFGRDSGANVLTF. The CDR3, as DNA: TGTGCCAGCAGCTTTGGACGAGATTCTGGGGCCAACGTCCTGACTTTC. V usage is TRBV5-4 and J usage is TRBJ2-6; D gene ambiguous. Trimming removed 2 bases from V and 1 base from J, with 10 bases in between. The CDR3 totals 16 residues. Germline CDR1 SGHNT, CDR2 YYREEE (reference sequence).

About this clone: The sample has other DNA sequences that encode this CDR3 too. This chain joins TRBV5-1 and TRBJ1-1; weak D call: TRBD1 (5 bases). The CDR3 spans 13 residues. The ends were cut back, 5 bases at V and 1 base at J, with 9 bases in the middle. The V gene's germline CDR1 is SGHRS and CDR2 YFSETQ. CDR3 DNA: TGCGCCAGCAGTTCCCAGGGGAACACTGAAGCTTTCTTT. Residues: CASSSQGNTEAFF.

This chain uses TRBV29-1 with TRBJ2-5; either TRBD1 or TRBD2 may supply D (5 bases each). Per germline, CDR1 SQVTM and CDR2 ANQGSEA. CDR3 length: 13 residues. Deletions cut 8 bases from V and 9 bases from J, with 22 bases between. The CDR3 DNA is TGCAGCTTCCGGGACGCCGTCTTTGTGGCCCAGTACTTC. Translated: CSFRDAVFVAQYF.

This rearrangement joins TRBV19 to TRBJ1-3, with D perhaps matching TRBD1 (6 bases). Trimming removed 7 bases at V and 2 bases at J, with 12 bases between. This CDR3 has 14 residues. Germline loops: CDR1 LNHDA, CDR2 SQIVND (reference sequence). The DNA of the CDR3 is TGTGCCAGTACCCGGACAGCGGCTGGAAACACCATATATTTT. Its translation: CASTRTAAGNTIYF.

The CDR3 bases are TGCGCCAGCAGCCATGACCTTAACTATGGCTACACCTTC. Translated, it gives CASSHDLNYGYTF. The chain uses TRBV4-3 and TRBJ1-2; D is unresolved. Trimming took off 3 bases at V and 1 base at J, with 6 bases between the two ends. This CDR3 is 13 amino acids long. Germline lookup yields CDR1 LGHNA and CDR2 YSLEER.

The chain recombines TRBV5-1 with TRBJ1-2, with D uncertain. V was clipped by 0 bases and J by 4 bases, with 10 bases between them. There are 14 residues in the CDR3. From germline, CDR1 is SGHRS and CDR2 YFSETQ. The CDR3 protein is CASSLVGSLYGYTF. CDR3 DNA: TGCGCCAGCAGCTTGGTTGGCTCTCTCTATGGCTACACCTTC.

The rearrangement links TRBV10-2 to TRBJ1-2, with D unresolved. V lost 3 bases to trimming and J lost 2 bases, with 10 bases between them. This CDR3 has 14 residues. Germline CDR1 reads WSHSY; CDR2 reads SAAADI. CDR3 amino acids: CASSEVQMNYGYTF. CDR3 DNA sequence: TGCGCCAGCAGTGAAGTACAGATGAACTATGGCTACACCTTC.

The J gene is TRBJ2-6, the V gene TRBV13; D remains ambiguous. Germline V lookup: CDR1 PRHDT, CDR2 FYEKMQ (reference sequence). The CDR3 is 14 amino acids. Trimming shortened V by 5 bases and J by 1 base, and 6 bases separated the two germline ends. CDR3 coding DNA: TGTGCCAGCAGCCTCTTGTCTGGGGCCAACGTCCTGACTTTC. Protein: CASSLLSGANVLTF.

V is TRBV7-3 and J is TRBJ2-7, with D possibly TRBD1 on 5 matching bases. The CDR3 extends over 13 amino acids. Deletions cut 4 bases from V and 3 bases from J, with 10 bases between. CDR1 is SGHTA and CDR2 is FQGTGA in the germline V gene. The chain's CDR3 is CASSSGPGYEQYF. The CDR3 coding sequence is TGTGCCAGCAGCTCAGGGCCCGGCTACGAGCAGTACTTC.

The chain uses TRBV7-3 and TRBJ1-1; no clear D gene. The germline V gene encodes CDR1 SGHTA and CDR2 FQGTGA. This CDR3 is 14 amino acids long. The V end was cut by 0 bases, the J end by 1 base, with 6 bases between. The CDR3 loop reads CASSLTGRNTEAFF. The CDR3 nucleotides are TGTGCCAGCAGCTTAACCGGCAGGAACACTGAAGCTTTCTTT.

Points on this clone: This same CDR3 is encoded by further DNA sequences in the sample. This rearrangement joins TRBV4-3 to TRBJ2-7; 7 bases map to TRBD1. The CDR3 contains 14 residues. The V gene's germline CDR1 is LGHNA and CDR2 YSLEER. The V and J ends lost 3 bases and 3 bases, in that order; junction bases with no gene match: 5. The CDR3 bases are TGCGCCAGCAGCCAGGGCACAGGGGACTACGAGCAGTACTTC. Amino acid sequence: CASSQGTGDYEQYF.

The rearrangement uses TRBV3-1 (or the pseudogene TRBV3-2) and TRBJ1-4, with 8 nucleotides matching TRBD1. J gave up 5 bases and V 4 bases, and 15 bases lay outside the gene matches. Germline V lookup: CDR1 LGHDT, CDR2 YNNKEL (reference sequence). The CDR3 sequence is 18 residues long. The CDR3 DNA reads as TGTGCCAGCAGCCCCGGGACAGGCTTCATGGCAAGCAATGAAAAACTGTTTTTT. Encoded protein: CASSPGTGFMASNEKLFF.